These 15 T cell receptor beta chains share one sample of origin, sequenced in a study of blood T cell repertoires in COVID-19. TCRdb's table, derived via immunoSEQ multiplex PCR, lists solely in-frame clones and lacks some. The sample lists approximately 300,000 clones, about 86% occurring once. Sequences were obtained from peripheral blood. The receptors derive from a woman in her 50s with acute or convalescent COVID-19.

This rearrangement joins TRBV3-1 (or the pseudogene TRBV3-2) to TRBJ2-7, with D perhaps TRBD2 (6 bases). Germline V gives CDR1 LGHDT, CDR2 YNNKEL (reference sequence). The CDR3 totals 14 residues. Trimming stripped 4 bases from V and 0 bases from J, with 10 bases between. The CDR3 DNA reads TGTGCCAGCAGCCGCGGGACTTTCTCCTACGAGCAGTACTTC. Amino acids: CASSRGTFSYEQYF.

Regarding this clone: This CDR3 is also generated by other DNA sequences in the sample. The V and J genes are TRBV9 and TRBJ2-5, with 14 bases that match TRBD2. Germline lookup yields CDR1 SGDLS and CDR2 YYNGEE. This CDR3 has 15 amino acids. J gave up 4 bases and V 4 bases, and 3 bases lay outside the gene matches. The CDR3 region has the DNA TGTGCCAGCAGCCCGGGACTAGCGGGAGCAGAGACCCAGTACTTC. It translates to CASSPGLAGAETQYF. Drawing the rest from reference TRBV9 and TRBJ2-5, the complete variable domain is DSGVTQTPKHLITATGQRVTLRCSPRSGDLSVYWYQQSLDQGLQFLIQYYNGEERAKGNILERFSAQQFPDLHSELNLSSLELGDSALYFCASSPGLAGAETQYFGPGTRLLVL.

This chain links TRBV2 with TRBJ1-1; a weak D match, TRBD1 (6 bases). CDR1 is SNHLY, CDR2 FYNNEI, per germline. The CDR3 runs to 13 residues. The V end was cut by 6 bases, the J end by 4 bases, with 12 bases between. In DNA, the CDR3 is TGTGCCAGCAGCAGGGGCGGGGGCACTGAAGCTTTCTTT. This translates into CASSRGGGTEAFF.

V gene TRBV2 combines with J gene TRBJ1-2; 7 nucleotides agree with TRBD1. Trimming at V came to 6 bases and at J to 5 bases, leaving 6 bases not matched to a gene. The CDR3 extends over 13 amino acids. CDR1 is SNHLY and CDR2 is FYNNEI in the germline V gene. CDR3 sequence (DNA): TGTGCCAGCAGCGAGGGGGCTAGGTATGGCTACACCTTC. Protein sequence: CASSEGARYGYTF. The variable domain in full, with the rest retrieved from reference TRBV2 and TRBJ1-2, is EPEVTQTPSHQVTQMGQEVILRCVPISNHLYFYWYRQILGQKVEFLVSFYNNEISEKSEIFDDQFSVERPDGSNFTLKIRSTKLEDSAMYFCASSEGARYGYTFGSGTRLTVV.

This chain connects TRBV6-5 to TRBJ1-3; 8 nucleotides align to TRBD1. The CDR3 runs 15 residues. The V gene's germline CDR1 is MNHEY and CDR2 SVGAGI. Trimming cost V 6 bases and J 0 bases; bases outside gene matches: 4. CDR3 bases: TGTGCCAGCAGGGGACAGGACTACTCTGGAAACACCATATATTTT. Protein: CASRGQDYSGNTIYF.

The chain uses TRBV6-4 and TRBJ2-7; 12 nucleotides line up with TRBD2. Germline lookup yields CDR1 MRHNA and CDR2 SNTAGT. CDR3 size: 14 residues. V gave up 5 bases and J gave up 6 bases; unmatched junction bases: 5. This chain's CDR3 is CASSKLAGGREQYF. CDR3 DNA: TGTGCCAGCAGTAAACTAGCGGGAGGACGCGAGCAGTACTTC.

The rearrangement joins TRBV9 to TRBJ2-7, with 7 bases identical to TRBD1. Trimming took 0 bases from V and 1 from J; bases not matched to a gene: 4. The CDR3 length is 15 residues. Looked up from germline, CDR1 is SGDLS and CDR2 is YYNGEE. Written as DNA, the CDR3 is TGTGCCAGCAGCGTAGCTGGGGACAGTTCCTACGAGCAGTACTTC. It yields the protein CASSVAGDSSYEQYF.

This chain links TRBV7-6 with TRBJ2-2; 12 bases fit TRBD2. Germline V gene data show CDR1 as SGHVS and CDR2 as FNYEAQ. The trim removed 2 bases at V and 5 bases at J, leaving 3 bases unmatched. The CDR3 loop spans 16 amino acids. The CDR3 DNA follows: TGTGCCAGCAGCTTAAGACTAGCGGGAGTAACCGGGGAGCTGTTTTTT. Protein product: CASSLRLAGVTGELFF. The full variable domain, rest sourced from reference TRBV7-6 and TRBJ2-2, is GAGVSQSPRYKVTKRGQDVALRCDPISGHVSLYWYRQALGQGPEFLTYFNYEAQQDKSGLPNDRFSAERPEGSISTLTIQRTEQRDSAMYRCASSLRLAGVTGELFFGEGSRLTVL.

The chain is built from TRBV7-6 and TRBJ2-1; 9 bases agree with TRBD2. CDR3 size: 16 residues. V dropped 3 bases and J dropped 3; count of bases not matched to a gene: 6. Per the germline V gene, CDR1 is SGHVS and CDR2 is FNYEAQ. This CDR3 reads CASSLILAGYYNEQFF. In DNA, the CDR3 is TGTGCCAGCAGCTTGATCCTAGCGGGGTACTACAATGAGCAGTTCTTC. The whole variable domain, remainder taken from reference TRBV7-6 and TRBJ2-1, is GAGVSQSPRYKVTKRGQDVALRCDPISGHVSLYWYRQALGQGPEFLTYFNYEAQQDKSGLPNDRFSAERPEGSISTLTIQRTEQRDSAMYRCASSLILAGYYNEQFFGPGTRLTVL.

The chain couples TRBV5-1 to TRBJ1-1; D remains unclear. Germline-derived CDR1 and CDR2 are SGHRS and YFSETQ. The CDR3 is 14 amino acids. Trimming removed 0 bases from V and 3 bases from J, with 9 bases in between. The CDR3 protein is CASSLAPLDTEAFF. The CDR3 region has the DNA TGCGCCAGCAGCTTGGCCCCACTTGACACTGAAGCTTTCTTT.

The chain recombines TRBV27 with TRBJ1-5, with D tentatively TRBD1 (6 bases). The CDR3 covers 14 residues. V was pared by 5 bases and J by 2 bases, with 10 bases between. CDR1 MNHEY and CDR2 SMNVEV come from the germline V gene (reference sequence). CDR3 sequence (DNA): TGTGCCAGCAGTCTAGGGGGACGCAATCAGCCCCAGCATTTT. Encoded protein: CASSLGGRNQPQHF.

The V call is TRBV7-9, the J call TRBJ1-2, with D possibly being TRBD1 (5 bases). V was shortened by 5 bases and J by 7 bases, with 14 bases between the two germline ends. The CDR3 runs to 13 residues. Germline V gene data show CDR1 as SEHNR and CDR2 as FQNEAQ (reference sequence). The CDR3 here is CASSLLGEGGYTF. CDR3 in DNA: TGTGCCAGCAGCCTATTGGGGGAGGGTGGCTACACCTTC.

The rearrangement links TRBV29-1 to TRBJ1-5; no reliable D call. The V gene lost 1 base and the J gene lost 5 bases, with 6 bases spanning the gap. The CDR3 contains 12 residues. Germline V lookup: CDR1 SQVTM, CDR2 ANQGSEA. The CDR3 sequence: CSVEVGDQPQHF. DNA for the CDR3: TGCAGCGTTGAAGTGGGAGATCAGCCCCAGCATTTT.

The chain is built from TRBV2 and TRBJ1-2, with 10 bases matching TRBD1. Trimming at V came to 6 bases and at J to 8 bases, leaving 12 bases not matched to a gene. There are 15 residues in the CDR3. Germline loops: CDR1 SNHLY, CDR2 FYNNEI. Here the CDR3 DNA reads TGTGCCAGCAGCTATAACCGGGACAGGGGAGGAGGCTACACCTTC. Protein sequence: CASSYNRDRGGGYTF. Supplemented by reference TRBV2 and TRBJ1-2, the full variable domain reads EPEVTQTPSHQVTQMGQEVILRCVPISNHLYFYWYRQILGQKVEFLVSFYNNEISEKSEIFDDQFSVERPDGSNFTLKIRSTKLEDSAMYFCASSYNRDRGGGYTFGSGTRLTVV.

V and J are TRBV4-2 and TRBJ1-3; TRBD1 matches 7 bases. From germline, CDR1 is LGHNA and CDR2 YNFKEQ. The CDR3 sequence is 17 residues long. V shed 0 bases and J 11 bases; nucleotides not matched to a gene: 16. Written as DNA, the CDR3 is TGTGCCAGCAGCCAAGACGCGTACGAGACAGGGTTTAGACCCATATATTTT. It yields the protein CASSQDAYETGFRPIYF.